This is a list of T cell receptor beta chains from one sample in a study of blood T cells in healthy people across ages. TCRdb redid the calling of the 5' RACE reads with MiXCR, one entry per CDR3 protein. The table lists 630,000 or so distinct CDR3 sequences, 25% to 35% of them singletons, with 15% to 18% in the top ten. Sequencing input: blood. The source is a woman over 75 in good health. Both conserved end residues are trimmed from each CDR3.

V gene	J gene	CDR3 protein
TRBV24-1	TRBJ2-5	ATSDSQAPGQETQY
TRBV7-9	TRBJ2-3	ASSLRGGNTDTQY
TRBV30	TRBJ2-3	AWRYRVTDTQY
TRBV7-2	TRBJ1-1	ASSFPPTEAF
TRBV5-6	TRBJ2-3	ASSLAKGGRGDTQY
TRBV12-3/TRBV12-4	TRBJ2-1	ASSFRRGGSEQF
TRBV12-3/TRBV12-4	TRBJ2-7	ASRGVLQDEQY
TRBV2	TRBJ2-1	ASSEMNFNHEQF
TRBV3-1	TRBJ2-7	ASSLAFQGSSYEQY
TRBV7-8	TRBJ2-3	ASSLAIGADTQY
TRBV30	TRBJ1-5	AWSRGSNQPQH
TRBV12-3/TRBV12-4	TRBJ2-6	ASSLSSGANVLT
TRBV4-2	TRBJ2-3	ASSQGTGGAEDTQY
TRBV11-2	TRBJ1-2	ASSSIPGWANYGYT
TRBV2	TRBJ2-3	ASSISGGPADTQY
TRBV7-2	TRBJ2-7	ANSLAGQAAAYEQY
TRBV4-1	TRBJ2-1	ASSQDAAAPSYNEQF
TRBV6-5	TRBJ2-7	ASSPDRLPYEQY
TRBV5-1	TRBJ2-7	ASSLDTTSSYEQY
TRBV6-5	TRBJ2-1	ASRKGTEYNEQF
TRBV30	TRBJ1-6	AWTTGGPLH
TRBV10-3	TRBJ1-5	AISDRVNQPQH
TRBV6-5	TRBJ2-3	ASSRRDRGIHTQY
TRBV7-9	TRBJ2-6	ASSWDSGANVLT
TRBV6-5	TRBJ2-7	ASRLTDASYEQY
TRBV5-1	TRBJ2-1	ASSKTDTNNEQF
TRBV4-3	TRBJ2-2	ASSQGLARTGELF